A selection of T cell receptor beta chains follows, all from one sample in a study of blood T cell repertoires in COVID-19. Assay: immunoSEQ multiplex PCR; the TCRdb copy retains only in-frame clones and omits some. This sample carries over 20,000 clones, around 92% of them seen once, and the ten largest clones take 2.5% to 3.5%. Sample: peripheral blood. The receptors were gathered from a woman in her 70s with active COVID-19. Both conserved end residues are part of each CDR3. A D gene is named only where the DNA matches it firmly. Where a row states a size, it is once, few, many or the class of an expanded clone; other rows omit it.

NA,NA,TRBJ1-5,TRBV2,TGTGCCAGCAGTGCTCAGCACAGGGATAGTCAGCCCCAGCATTTT,CASSAQHRDSQPQHF
NA,NA,TRBJ1-4,TRBV7-9,TGTGCCAGCAGCCGTTTATTGTATTGGCAAAATGAAAAACTGTTTTTT,CASSRLLYWQNEKLFF
NA,NA,TRBJ2-7,TRBV15,TGTGCCACCAGCAGGCGTTCACACGAGCAGTACTTC,CATSRRSHEQYF
NA,NA,TRBJ2-1,TRBV15,TGTGCCACGAGTAGGGGTGCGAGCTCCTACAATGAGCAGTTCTTC,CATSRGASSYNEQFF
NA,TRBD2,TRBJ2-1,TRBV7-9,TGTGCCAGCGGATTAGCGGGAGGAAATGAGCAGTTCTTC,CASGLAGGNEQFF
NA,TRBD1,TRBJ1-4,TRBV2,TGTGCCAGCTTTGAACCGGGACAGGGTAATGAAAAACTGTTTTTT,CASFEPGQGNEKLFF
NA,NA,TRBJ1-5,TRBV18,TGTGCCAGCTCACCCGGACAGCCCAATCAGCCCCAGCATTTT,CASSPGQPNQPQHF
NA,TRBD1,TRBJ2-2,TRBV5-1,TGCGCCAGCAGCTTGGACGCCAGGGGGAACTCCGGGGAGCTGTTTTTT,CASSLDARGNSGELFF
NA,TRBD1,TRBJ1-6,TRBV6-6,TGTGCCAGCAGTGACCTGACAGGGGGCAAATCACCCCTCCACTTT,CASSDLTGGKSPLHF
once,TRBD1,TRBJ1-1,TRBV6-1,TGTGCCAGCAGTGAATTCAGGGGGCAAACTGAAGCTTTCTTT,CASSEFRGQTEAFF
NA,TRBD2,TRBJ2-7,TRBV27,TGTGCCAGCAGGCGACTAGCGGGAGGTCTCTACGAGCAGTACTTC,CASRRLAGGLYEQYF
NA,NA,TRBJ2-7,TRBV10-2,TGCGCCAGCAGTGTTTCCAGGGGCTACGAGCAGTACTTC,CASSVSRGYEQYF
NA,NA,TRBJ2-2,TRBV5-1,TGCGCCAGCAGCGGCGGACCAACAGGGAACACCGGGGAGCTGTTTTTT,CASSGGPTGNTGELFF
NA,NA,TRBJ1-5,TRBV7-9,TGTGCCAGCAGCTTAAGCGGCAATCAGCCCCAGCATTTT,CASSLSGNQPQHF
NA,NA,TRBJ2-2,TRBV9,TGTGCCAGCAGCGTAGGTGGGGCCCCGAGAACCGGGGAGCTGTTTTTT,CASSVGGAPRTGELFF
NA,NA,TRBJ2-2,TRBV28,TGTGCCAGCAGTTTTTTCCGACAGGGGGAGCTGTTTTTT,CASSFFRQGELFF
NA,NA,TRBJ2-1,TRBV24-1,TGTGCCACCAGTGACAAAGGGACTCCGATTAACAATGAGCAGTTCTTC,CATSDKGTPINNEQFF
NA,TRBD1,TRBJ1-5,TRBV19,TGTGCCAGTAGTGGGACTCGCAGGGGGCTTGATCAGCCCCAGCATTTT,CASSGTRRGLDQPQHF
NA,NA,TRBJ2-5,TRBV11-2,TGTGCCAGCAGCTCCTCCGGGAACTACCAGGAGACCCAGTACTTC,CASSSSGNYQETQYF
NA,NA,TRBJ1-4,TRBV27,TGTGCCAGTCGGGGGTGGGGTAATGAAAAACTGTTTTTT,CASRGWGNEKLFF
NA,TRBD1,TRBJ2-5,TRBV7-6,TGTGCCAGCAGCCGCCGGGACAGGGTCGGAGAGACCCAGTACTTC,CASSRRDRVGETQYF
NA,NA,TRBJ2-7,TRBV14,TGTGCCAGCAGCCAAGACACTAGCAGACAAGACGAGCAGTACTTC,CASSQDTSRQDEQYF